This T cell receptor beta chain came from a study of blood T cell repertoires in COVID-19. Study background: Acute-phase and convalescent COVID-19 samples originated in the United States, Italy and Spain. T cells, B-cell-depleted T cells, or PBMCs provided the cDNA or gDNA that served as material.

This clone was picked up one time. In the original analysis: Reference gene primer amplification yielded estimated nucleated cell counts. The protocol was immunoSEQ multiplex PCR, while the TCRdb copy is restricted to in-frame clones and leaves out a portion. Clone size and V and J calls were adopted from that table, with D and trimming inferred from the DNA. The data contain 40,000 to 50,000 clones, about 85% of them singletons. With 2 bases removed from V and 4 bases from J, the gap between germline ends came to 18 bases. The CDR3 covers 17 residues. CDR1 and CDR2 (germline): MDHEN, SYDVKM. The gene calls are TRBV28 and TRBJ1-3; D might be TRBD1 (5 bases). This clonotype was obtained from a man aged 45-60 years with active COVID-19. Material for sequencing was peripheral blood. CDR3 DNA: TGTGCCAGCAGTTTAGTTAGTGGCAGGGCCCTCGGAAACACCATATATTTT. It translates to CASSLVSGRALGNTIYF.